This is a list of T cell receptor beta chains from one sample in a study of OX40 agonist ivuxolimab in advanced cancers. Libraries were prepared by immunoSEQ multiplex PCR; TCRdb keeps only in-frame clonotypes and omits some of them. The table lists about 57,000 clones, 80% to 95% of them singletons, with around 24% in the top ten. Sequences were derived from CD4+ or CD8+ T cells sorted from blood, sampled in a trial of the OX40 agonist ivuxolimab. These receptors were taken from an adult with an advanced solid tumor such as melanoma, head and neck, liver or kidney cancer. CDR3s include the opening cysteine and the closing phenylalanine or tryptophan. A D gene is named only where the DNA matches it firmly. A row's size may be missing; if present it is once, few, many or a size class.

CDR3nt: TGTGCCACGGGAAATACGGGACGAACTGGCTACACCTTC
CDR3aa: CATGNTGRTGYTF
len: 13
abundance: NA
v_gene: TRBV10-3
j_gene: TRBJ1-2
d_gene: NA

CDR3nt: TGTGCCAGCAGTGATAGGGGGGCGTACACTGAAGCTTTCTTT
CDR3aa: CASSDRGAYTEAFF
len: 14
abundance: once
v_gene: TRBV2
j_gene: TRBJ1-1
d_gene: NA

CDR3nt: TGTGCCAGCAGCTGTGGGGTCCTAACCACTCAGCCCCAGCATTTT
CDR3aa: CASSCGVLTTQPQHF
len: 15
abundance: once
v_gene: TRBV5-4
j_gene: TRBJ1-5
d_gene: NA

CDR3nt: TGTGCCAGCGGGCCCCGGGGGGGGGCCCACGAGCAGTACTTC
CDR3aa: CASGPRGGAHEQYF
len: 14
abundance: NA
v_gene: TRBV6-5
j_gene: TRBJ2-7
d_gene: TRBD2

CDR3nt: TGTGCCAGCAGCCCACTTGGGGGGGAGACCCAGTACTTC
CDR3aa: CASSPLGGETQYF
len: 13
abundance: NA
v_gene: TRBV25-1
j_gene: TRBJ2-5
d_gene: NA

CDR3nt: TGTGCCAGCAGCTACATCGGAAAAAGGCCAGATACGCAGTATTTT
CDR3aa: CASSYIGKRPDTQYF
len: 15
abundance: NA
v_gene: TRBV7-6
j_gene: TRBJ2-3
d_gene: NA

CDR3nt: TGCGCCAGCAGCCAAGATGAGACCCCTGACAATGAGCAGTTCTTC
CDR3aa: CASSQDETPDNEQFF
len: 15
abundance: NA
v_gene: TRBV4-3
j_gene: TRBJ2-1
d_gene: NA

CDR3nt: TGTGCCAGCAGCGTAGTTAGCGGGAGTTACAATGAGCAGTTCTTC
CDR3aa: CASSVVSGSYNEQFF
len: 15
abundance: NA
v_gene: TRBV9
j_gene: TRBJ2-1
d_gene: TRBD2

CDR3nt: TGTGCCAGCAGCTTGGACCCGGGACAGGGGGCGCGGGAGCAGTACTTC
CDR3aa: CASSLDPGQGAREQYF
len: 16
abundance: NA
v_gene: TRBV5-8
j_gene: TRBJ2-7
d_gene: TRBD1

CDR3nt: TGTGCCAGCAGTTGGGTAACTAATGAAAAACTGTTTTTT
CDR3aa: CASSWVTNEKLFF
len: 13
abundance: NA
v_gene: TRBV2
j_gene: TRBJ1-4
d_gene: NA